This T cell receptor beta chain was documented in a study of T cells in Graves' hyperthyroidism and ophthalmopathy. The TCR beta CDR3 regions underwent amplification using RNA transcripts as the source. The TCR CDR3 was amplified in a first-round RT-PCR using the HTBI primer set. TCRdb ran MiXCR on the multiplex PCR reads and lists one entry per CDR3 protein. The repertoire has about 640,000 distinct CDR3 sequences, 20% to 25% of them found once; the top ten carry roughly 30%. Whole-study results and caveats: Most expanded thyroid clonotypes above 0.001 recurred in blood.

V dropped 5 bases and J dropped 12 bases, with 15 bases sitting between them. From germline, CDR1 is MNHEY and CDR2 SVGEGT. This CDR3 has 12 residues. On this clonotype itself: Its antigen is unknown.

This sequence joins TRBV6-2 or TRBV6-3 and TRBJ2-3; D remains unclear. Sequenced sample: blood. This clonotype originated in a man aged 30 to 45 with Graves' ophthalmopathy. CDR3 residues: CASSADGIVQYF. Here the CDR3 DNA reads TGTGCCAGCAGTGCCGACGGAATCGTCCAGTATTTT.